This is a list of T cell receptor beta chains from one sample in a study of T cells in localized non-small cell lung cancer. The protocol was immunoSEQ multiplex PCR, while the TCRdb copy is restricted to in-frame clones and leaves out a portion. The table records over 40,000 clones, almost 90% of them present only once. Material: peripheral blood, obtained before any cancer treatment. The source of these receptors is a female donor older than 55 with stage I squamous cell lung carcinoma. The CDR3 runs from the conserved cysteine through the conserved F or W. The D gene is left open where the match is weak. The listing skips clone size in some rows; elsewhere it reads once, few, many or a size class.

V gene,clone size,J gene,D gene,CDR3 protein,CDR3 DNA
TRBV6-5,NA,TRBJ2-1,TRBD2,CASSYSISGSRNEQFF,TGTGCCAGCAGTTACTCCATTAGCGGGAGTAGGAATGAGCAGTTCTTC
TRBV7-2,NA,TRBJ2-1,TRBD2,CASSSHRTGLAVYNEQFF,TGTGCCAGCAGCTCCCACCGCACGGGACTAGCGGTTTACAATGAGCAGTTCTTC
TRBV4-2,NA,TRBJ2-2,NA,CASSQVGNTGELFF,TGTGCCAGCAGCCAAGTCGGAAACACCGGGGAGCTGTTTTTT
TRBV2,NA,TRBJ2-3,NA,CASKTDSSTDTQYF,TGTGCCAGCAAAACGGACAGTAGCACAGATACGCAGTATTTT
TRBV4-3,NA,TRBJ2-2,TRBD2,CASSQVASGNTGELFF,TGCGCCAGCAGCCAAGTGGCTAGCGGAAACACCGGGGAGCTGTTTTTT
TRBV27,NA,TRBJ1-4,NA,CASSRLNEKLFF,TGTGCCAGCAGCCGCTTAAATGAAAAACTGTTTTTT
TRBV2,NA,TRBJ1-1,NA,CASSEGSQGDTEAFF,TGTGCCAGCAGTGAAGGTTCGCAGGGTGACACTGAAGCTTTCTTT
TRBV5-1,NA,TRBJ2-1,TRBD2,CASSSGLAGDGGFF,TGCGCCAGCAGCTCGGGACTAGCTGGAGACGGAGGGTTCTTC
TRBV29-1,NA,TRBJ2-5,NA,CSVPGRNQETQYF,TGCAGCGTTCCGGGACGGAATCAAGAGACCCAGTACTTC
TRBV5-1,NA,TRBJ2-3,TRBD2,CASRYSGRGSDTQYF,TGCGCCAGCAGATATAGCGGGAGAGGTTCAGATACGCAGTATTTT
TRBV27,NA,TRBJ2-5,NA,CASRKASGAWETQYF,TGTGCCAGCAGAAAAGCCTCAGGGGCATGGGAGACCCAGTACTTC
TRBV4-2,NA,TRBJ2-5,NA,CASSQDLTGQETQYF,TGTGCCAGCAGCCAAGATCTGACGGGCCAAGAGACCCAGTACTTC
TRBV19,NA,TRBJ1-3,NA,CASASGYSGNTIYF,TGTGCCAGTGCCAGCGGATACTCTGGAAACACCATATATTTT
TRBV6-5,NA,TRBJ1-3,NA,CASGLGDSGNTIYF,TGTGCCAGCGGCCTGGGGGACTCTGGAAACACCATATATTTT
TRBV6-4,NA,TRBJ2-1,TRBD2,CASSVLAGGGNEQFF,TGTGCCAGCAGCGTACTAGCGGGAGGCGGCAATGAGCAGTTCTTC
TRBV9,once,TRBJ1-2,NA,CASSPSRRVSGYTF,TGTGCCAGCAGCCCCTCCAGGAGGGTTAGTGGCTACACCTTC
TRBV2,few,TRBJ1-4,NA,CASSDERAHEKLFF,TGTGCCAGCAGTGATGAGAGAGCCCATGAAAAACTGTTTTTT
TRBV4-1,NA,TRBJ2-2,NA,CASSQGTRSLAGELFF,TGCGCCAGCAGCCAAGGGACCAGGTCGCTCGCCGGGGAGCTGTTTTTT
TRBV30,NA,TRBJ2-3,NA,CAWSRRERDTQYF,TGTGCCTGGAGTAGGAGGGAGCGGGATACGCAGTATTTT
TRBV19,once,TRBJ2-5,NA,CASSIQGQETQYF,TGTGCCAGTAGTATACAGGGACAAGAGACCCAGTACTTC
TRBV15,few,TRBJ2-1,TRBD2,CATSRTRRTSGRVHEQFF,TGTGCCACCAGCAGAACCCGCCGGACTAGCGGGAGGGTTCATGAGCAGTTCTTC
TRBV5-4,NA,TRBJ2-2,NA,CASSSYTGELFF,TGTGCCAGCAGCTCATACACCGGGGAGCTGTTTTTT
TRBV2,NA,TRBJ2-1,TRBD2,CASSASGSSYNEQFF,TGTGCCAGCAGTGCTAGCGGAAGCTCCTACAATGAGCAGTTCTTC
TRBV4-2,NA,TRBJ2-7,NA,CASSLSILEVREQYF,TGTGCCAGCAGCCTAAGCATTCTAGAGGTGAGGGAGCAGTACTTC
TRBV20-1,once,TRBJ2-1,NA,CSAALKEQFF,TGCAGTGCCGCCTTGAAGGAGCAGTTCTTC
TRBV18,NA,TRBJ2-1,NA,CASSPSGRGNNEQFF,TGTGCCAGCTCACCATCAGGGCGTGGAAACAATGAGCAGTTCTTC
TRBV9,NA,TRBJ2-1,NA,CASSVGNNEQFF,TGTGCCAGCAGCGTAGGGAACAATGAGCAGTTCTTC
TRBV15,NA,TRBJ2-7,TRBD1,CATSKGQGVYEQYF,TGTGCCACCAGCAAGGGACAGGGGGTCTACGAGCAGTACTTC
TRBV15,NA,TRBJ2-3,NA,CATSRRTEGVDTQYF,TGTGCCACCAGCAGACGGACCGAGGGGGTGGATACGCAGTATTTT
TRBV7-9,NA,TRBJ2-3,NA,CASSLGGAQDTQYF,TGTGCCAGCAGCTTAGGCGGCGCCCAAGATACGCAGTATTTT
TRBV7-3,NA,TRBJ2-3,NA,CASSPGAGPHTQYF,TGTGCCAGCAGCCCTGGGGCAGGACCGCATACGCAGTATTTT
TRBV6-6,few,TRBJ1-1,NA,CASSYQDTEAFF,TGTGCCAGCAGTTACCAGGATACTGAAGCTTTCTTT
TRBV29-1,NA,TRBJ2-1,NA,CSVGTVYNEQFF,TGCAGCGTTGGGACGGTGTACAATGAGCAGTTCTTC
TRBV10-3,NA,TRBJ2-1,NA,CAISDQLNEQFF,TGTGCCATCAGTGACCAACTAAATGAGCAGTTCTTC
TRBV7-9,NA,TRBJ2-1,NA,CASSYRDGTDNEQFF,TGTGCCAGCAGCTATAGGGACGGTACTGACAATGAGCAGTTCTTC
TRBV6-6,NA,TRBJ2-7,TRBD1,CASRDSWTGLYEQYF,TGTGCCAGCAGAGATAGCTGGACAGGGCTATACGAGCAGTACTTC
TRBV6-5,NA,TRBJ2-7,TRBD1,CASSYSTGTGLHEQYF,TGTGCCAGCAGTTACTCGACCGGGACAGGGCTCCACGAGCAGTACTTC
TRBV11-2,NA,TRBJ2-6,NA,CASSLARNSGANVLTF,TGTGCCAGCAGCTTAGCCCGTAACTCTGGGGCCAACGTCCTGACTTTC
TRBV11-2,NA,TRBJ2-7,NA,CASSVQGHSYEQYF,TGTGCCAGCAGCGTTCAGGGTCACTCCTACGAGCAGTACTTC
TRBV28,NA,TRBJ1-1,NA,CASRRNEAFF,TGTGCCAGCCGACGAAATGAGGCTTTCTTT
TRBV4-3,NA,TRBJ1-2,NA,CASSQEKGDYGYTF,TGCGCCAGCAGCCAAGAGAAAGGGGACTATGGCTACACCTTC
TRBV5-1,NA,TRBJ2-1,NA,CASSLGGSARYNEQFF,TGCGCCAGCAGCTTGGGTGGTAGCGCGAGGTACAATGAGCAGTTCTTC
TRBV11-2,NA,TRBJ2-7,TRBD1,CASSSLRTGPYEQYF,TGTGCCAGCAGTTCTCTTCGGACAGGGCCCTACGAGCAGTACTTC
TRBV30,once,TRBJ2-5,NA,CAWSRAQETQYF,TGTGCCTGGAGTCGGGCGCAAGAGACCCAGTACTTC
TRBV6-6,NA,TRBJ2-7,TRBD1,CASSTTGSSYEQYF,TGTGCCAGCAGTACGACAGGGAGCTCCTACGAGCAGTACTTC
TRBV5-4,NA,TRBJ2-3,TRBD2,CASSLVGTSGRIGGDTQYF,TGTGCCAGCAGCTTAGTAGGGACTAGCGGGAGAATCGGTGGAGATACGCAGTATTTT
TRBV4-1,NA,TRBJ2-4,TRBD2,CASSQGGTGVGNIQYF,TGCGCCAGCAGCCAGGGGGGGACGGGAGTGGGAAACATTCAGTACTTC
TRBV30,NA,TRBJ1-5,NA,CAWSGGGEQPQHF,TGTGCCTGGAGTGGGGGGGGGGAGCAGCCCCAGCATTTT
TRBV19,NA,TRBJ2-1,NA,CASRGRGNGEQFF,TGTGCCAGTCGGGGTCGTGGGAACGGTGAGCAGTTCTTC
TRBV5-1,NA,TRBJ2-3,TRBD2,CASSLEAGGTDTQYF,TGCGCCAGCAGCTTGGAGGCGGGAGGGACAGATACGCAGTATTTT
TRBV19,NA,TRBJ2-5,NA,CASNSRYQETQYF,TGTGCCAGTAATAGCAGATACCAAGAGACCCAGTACTTC
TRBV5-1,NA,TRBJ2-7,NA,CASSLNRGTYEQYF,TGCGCCAGCAGCTTGAATCGGGGGACCTACGAGCAGTACTTC
TRBV27,NA,TRBJ2-1,NA,CASSSGRGDSYNEQFF,TGTGCCAGCAGTTCGGGGCGGGGAGACTCCTACAATGAGCAGTTCTTC